This T cell receptor (beta chain) came from a study of human T cells and chemical hapten exposure listed by TCRdb under 2021. Some background on the complete study: For sensitization, 2% DPC in acetone was applied to a roughly 2 cm by roughly 2 cm area of upper inner arm skin. Peripheral blood TCR repertoire changes were tracked in vivo in alopecia patients during primary and secondary sensitization to the hapten diphenylcyclopropenone (DPC). Patient blood was sampled pre-sensitization (week 0) and at 2, 6 and about 24 weeks after DPC sensitization. Patch testing was done on the upper back using Finn chambers containing 0.01% DPC, and results were scored after 6 days according to International Contact Dermatitis Research Group standards. Alopecia areata with under or over 50% scalp involvement, alopecia totalis and alopecia universalis were represented in the patient cohort, which was mostly female. The libraries were sequenced as a pool, and the TCR yield per sample differed mostly because of small variations in library volumes within the pool. Patients additionally received weekly therapeutic DPC doses to the scalp throughout the roughly 25-week study period. Blood for TCR sequencing was provided by twenty-nine alopecia patients at one to four time points (pre-sensitization, 2, 6 and 24 weeks). Study-wide findings and limitations: After repeated subsampling, the strength of the expansion versus patch-test correlation and the threshold at which it became significant changed. Compared with pre-sensitization or healthy control sets, expanded TCRs formed significantly more large CDR3 similarity clusters, which is consistent with antigen-driven responses. All patients had alopecia, a presumed autoimmune disease, so their immune response might differ from that of healthy individuals. The number of PT1 expanded TCRs positively correlated with patch test score, significant at thresholds 8, 16 and 32 but not 4. No change with DPC sensitization was found in the number of TCRs above 1 in 1000 frequency, and no evidence of global repertoire structure alterations was found.

About this clonotype: Its cognate antigen has yet to be identified. Within one base of it there is no much larger clone, and no base qualities were kept.

V loses 0 bases, J loses 4 bases, and the germline ends lie 9 bases apart. The CDR3 runs 14 amino acids, cysteine and phenylalanine included. The CDR3 DNA has 42 bases and is translated from base 1. CDR1 MNHNS and CDR2 SASEGT are derived from the germline V gene. The time point label here, explained by the study, means: patch test 2, 6 weeks after DPC sensitization. Reading the label with the study, this specimen's treatment or condition is: therapeutic diphenylcyclopropenone sensitization with weekly scalp DPC. At each patch-test visit, blood was drawn before the patch test was applied. Patients were eligible if aged 18 to 70, diagnosed with alopecia and judged suitable for DPC therapy, and pregnant patients were excluded. Total RNA was extracted from unfractionated whole blood that had been collected in Tempus Blood RNA tubes. To prepare the library, RACE was applied. The run used a NextSeq 500. During library preparation, unique molecular identifiers were attached to individual cDNA molecules so that TCRs could be counted quantitatively and reproducibly. From each blood RNA sample, both TCR alpha and TCR beta chains were sequenced. The paper's processing steps were these. A median of around 100,000 TCRs per sample was observed, with a range of roughly 23,224 to 750,000. V, J and CDR3 annotation of the TCR reads was performed with the Decombinator software suite. Every sample was subsampled to the same number of TCRs (28,000) for the PS versus PT1 abundance plots. Expanded TCRs were defined as absent before sensitization and observed at least eight times at the 2-week time point. The public reads were reprocessed in TCRdb via fastp at Q25 and MiXCR, keeping in-frame beta chains. Merged by CDR3 protein, the rows form single entries marked with the most common genes and DNA. The V and J calls were not made by the authors but by TCRdb's processing. The sample table shows approximately 350,000 distinct CDR3 sequences, and around 6% are seen once. The leading ten clones occupy more than 5.5% of the sample.

The chain is encoded by TRBV6-1 joined to TRBJ1-1; the D gene is possibly TRBD1, with 5 bases matching. The source is a woman younger than 30 with alopecia areata. Some clones in this sample may be carry-over from other donors' samples. Sequenced here: whole blood, sampled in connection with sensitization to the hapten diphenylcyclopropenone (DPC). The CDR3 region has the sequence CASSEAGRSTEAFF. The DNA sequence is as follows: TGTGCCAGCAGTGAAGCGGGGCGTAGCACTGAAGCTTTCTTT.